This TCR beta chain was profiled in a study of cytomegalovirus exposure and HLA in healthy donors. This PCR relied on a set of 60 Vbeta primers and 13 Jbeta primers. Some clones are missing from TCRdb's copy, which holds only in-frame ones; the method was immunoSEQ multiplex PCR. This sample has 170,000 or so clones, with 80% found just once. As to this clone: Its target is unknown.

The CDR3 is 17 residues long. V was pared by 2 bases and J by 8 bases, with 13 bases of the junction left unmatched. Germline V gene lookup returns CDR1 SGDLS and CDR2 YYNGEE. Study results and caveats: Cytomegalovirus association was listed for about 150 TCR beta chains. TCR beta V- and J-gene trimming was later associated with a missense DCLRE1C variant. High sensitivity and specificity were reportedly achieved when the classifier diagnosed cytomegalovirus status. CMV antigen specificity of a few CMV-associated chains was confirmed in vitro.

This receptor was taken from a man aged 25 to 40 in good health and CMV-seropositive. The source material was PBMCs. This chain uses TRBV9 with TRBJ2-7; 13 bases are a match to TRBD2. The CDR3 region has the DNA TGTGCCAGCAGCGTGACTAGCGGGGGGAGGGGCCCTAGGCAGCAGTACTTC. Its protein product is CASSVTSGGRGPRQQYF.